The clone carrying this TCR beta chain was recorded at least ten times. Its antigen remains unknown. TCRdb passed the reads through MiXCR, listing each CDR3 protein once. The sample yields roughly 150,000 distinct CDR3 sequences, roughly a quarter seen once. The record originates from a study of T cell repertoires in cytomegalovirus infection. V was shortened by 2 bases and J by 1 base, with 10 bases between the two germline ends. This CDR3 is built from 15 residues. The germline CDR1 and CDR2 sequences are SGHTA and FQGNSA. General study findings and limits: HLA-C-restricted CMV-specific TCR beta clonotypes prevailed in the ex vivo response.

This sequence originates from a human donor in good health (CMV status not recorded). Some clones in this sample may be carry-over from other donors' samples. The V and J genes are TRBV7-2 and TRBJ2-3, with no clear D. What was sequenced was PBMCs. The CDR3 loop is CASSLQRSRTDTQYF. CDR3 DNA: TGTGCCAGCAGCTTACAGCGCTCCCGCACAGATACGCAGTATTTT.